Presented here are 13 T cell receptor beta chains from one specimen sequenced in a study of blood T cells in healthy people across ages. Next came a second PCR, run for about 6 to 12 cycles, which used a sample-barcoded 5' primer along with a J-beta primer mix. TCRdb re-called the 5' RACE reads through MiXCR, storing one row per CDR3 protein. This table has about 640,000 distinct CDR3 sequences, roughly 50% appearing once. Sequencing input: blood. These receptor sequences come from a man aged 55 to 70 in good health.

The chain carries TRBV7-8 and TRBJ1-1; D possibly corresponds to TRBD1 (6 bases). Germline CDR1 reads SGHVS; CDR2 reads FQNEAQ. V lost 1 base to trimming and J lost 0 bases, with 15 bases between them. The CDR3 loop spans 17 amino acids. CDR3 sequence (DNA): TGTGCCAGCAGCTTAGGGGCAGGGGCTAGAATGAACACTGAAGCTTTCTTT. Encoded protein: CASSLGAGARMNTEAFF. The full variable domain, in which reference TRBV7-8 and TRBJ1-1 provide the parts outside the CDR3, is GAGVSQSPRYKVAKRGQDVALRCDPISGHVSLFWYQQALGQGPEFLTYFQNEAQLDKSGLPSDRFFAERPEGSVSTLKIQRTQQEDSAVYLCASSLGAGARMNTEAFFGQGTRLTVV.

V usage is TRBV4-1 and J usage is TRBJ2-7; 8 bases are shared with TRBD2. The CDR3 totals 14 residues. The junction had 4 bases not matched to a gene; V was cut back by 3 bases and J by 3 bases. The germline CDR1 and CDR2 sequences are MGHRA and YSYEKL. CDR3 loop: CASSQLGGDYEQYF. The CDR3 nucleotides are TGCGCCAGCAGCCAGCTCGGGGGGGACTACGAGCAGTACTTC.

The chain couples TRBV20-1 to TRBJ2-7, with D hard to call. Trimming removed 4 bases from V and 2 bases from J, with 6 bases in between. CDR1 is DFQATT, CDR2 SNEGSKA, per germline (reference sequence). The CDR3 is made up of 11 amino acids. The CDR3 protein is CSATAAYEQYF. In DNA, the CDR3 is TGCAGTGCTACAGCAGCCTACGAGCAGTACTTC.

V usage is TRBV2 and J usage is TRBJ1-2, with D perhaps matching TRBD1 (6 bases). The CDR3 loop spans 12 amino acids. The V and J ends lost 5 bases and 8 bases respectively, with 12 bases between them. Germline V gives CDR1 SNHLY, CDR2 FYNNEI. The CDR3 here is CASSTGLRGYTF. CDR3 nucleotides: TGTGCCAGCAGTACAGGGTTGAGGGGCTACACCTTC.

Details on this clonotype: A junction boundary mismatches the germline segment, possibly from a read error. The chain recombines TRBV20-1 with TRBJ2-1, with D perhaps matching TRBD2 (7 bases). The V gene's germline CDR1 is DFQATT and CDR2 SNEGSKA (reference sequence). The CDR3 extends over 15 amino acids. The CDR3 region has the DNA TGCAGTGCTGGAGAAGGGGCGGGGGCTTACAATGAGCAGTTCTTC. Its translation: CSAGEGAGAYNEQFF.

This clonotype was counted between two and nine times. V and J are TRBV5-1 and TRBJ2-1; D might be TRBD2 (5 bases). Germline values: CDR1 SGHRS, CDR2 YFSETQ. V lost 4 bases, J lost 5 bases, and 13 bases lay in between. The CDR3 sequence is 14 residues long. The CDR3: CASSAGSGNNEQFF. CDR3 bases: TGCGCCAGCAGCGCCGGGTCGGGGAACAATGAGCAGTTCTTC.

This clonotype was seen only a few times. This chain links TRBV20-1 with TRBJ2-1; TRBD2 agrees at 8 bases. V shed 0 bases and J 1 base; nucleotides not matched to a gene: 2. The germline V gene encodes CDR1 DFQATT and CDR2 SNEGSKA (reference sequence). This CDR3 has 15 amino acids. The CDR3 loop is CSARDRGGSYNEQFF. The CDR3 region has the DNA TGCAGTGCTAGAGATCGGGGGGGTTCCTACAATGAGCAGTTCTTC.

The chain links TRBV20-1 to TRBJ2-1; 15 bases fit TRBD2. The CDR3 consists of 16 residues. Germline CDR1 DFQATT, CDR2 SNEGSKA (reference sequence). J gave up 8 bases and V 5 bases, and 10 bases lay outside the gene matches. The CDR3 region has the DNA TGCAGTGCTCTCAGGACTAGCGGGGGGGCCGGCTATGAGCAGTTCTTC. It specifies CSALRTSGGAGYEQFF.

This clonotype was detected a few times. The chain uses TRBV29-1 and TRBJ2-3; TRBD1 agrees at 10 bases. CDR1 is SQVTM and CDR2 is ANQGSEA in the germline V gene. V lost 3 bases and J lost 2; bases outside the gene matches: 2. There are 14 residues in the CDR3. The CDR3 here is CSVDGTGATDTQYF. Here the CDR3 DNA reads TGCAGCGTTGACGGGACAGGGGCCACAGATACGCAGTATTTT.

The CDR3 DNA sequence: TGTGCCAGCAGTGAAGAGGGAGGGAGGGGGCAGACCCAGTACTTC. The encoded protein is CASSEEGGRGQTQYF. V gene TRBV6-1 combines with J gene TRBJ2-7; D is perhaps TRBD1 or TRBD2 (7 bases each). The J call may be faulty, since TRBJ2-5 better matches the DNA end. This CDR3 is 15 amino acids long. Germline V lookup: CDR1 MNHNS, CDR2 SASEGT.

This clonotype has only a few counts. The chain links TRBV5-1 to TRBJ2-5, with D possibly matching TRBD2 (6 bases). V lost 0 bases and J 3 bases, leaving 12 bases between the germline ends. CDR3 length: 15 amino acids. The germline CDR1 and CDR2 sequences are SGHRS and YFSETQ. The CDR3 nucleotides are TGCGCCAGCAGCTTGGCCGGGACTCGAGAAGAGACCCAGTACTTC. Amino acid sequence: CASSLAGTREETQYF.

This clonotype was seen a handful of times. CDR3: CASSYSRRGSSYEQYF. As DNA, the CDR3 is TGTGCCAGCAGTTACTCGAGACGGGGGAGCTCCTACGAGCAGTACTTC. The chain has TRBV6-2 or TRBV6-3 and TRBJ2-7; weak D call: TRBD2 (6 bases). The CDR3 spans 16 residues. Between the trimmed V and J ends, which lost 0 bases and 0 bases, there was a span of 12 bases. Germline V gene sequence: CDR1 MNHEY, CDR2 SVGEGT.

The sample holds a few counts of this clonotype. This chain connects TRBV20-1 to TRBJ2-1; a weak D match, TRBD1 (6 bases). V lost 1 base, J lost 4 bases, and 14 bases lay in between. The germline gives CDR1 DFQATT, CDR2 SNEGSKA (reference sequence). This CDR3 contains 15 residues. The CDR3 spells CSARGAKGVYNEQFF. In DNA, the CDR3 is TGCAGTGCTAGAGGTGCCAAGGGGGTTTACAATGAGCAGTTCTTC.